The 21 T cell receptor beta chains below were found in one sample sequenced in a study of T cells in localized non-small cell lung cancer. Profiled with immunoSEQ multiplex PCR; TCRdb holds only in-frame clones, not every one. The sample gives roughly 50,000 clones, roughly nine tenths of which show up once; about 20% is in the top ten. Sequencing used peripheral blood, obtained before any cancer treatment. These receptor sequences come from a man aged 35 to 69 with stage I lung adenocarcinoma.

This chain uses TRBV19 with TRBJ2-2, with a weak D call TRBD1 (5 bases). The CDR3 has 12 residues. Germline CDR1 reads LNHDA; CDR2 reads SQIVND (reference sequence). Trimming removed 5 bases from V and 7 bases from J, with 8 bases in between. CDR3 amino acids: CASSLRGGELFF. Written as DNA, the CDR3 is TGTGCCAGTAGTCTTAGGGGCGGGGAGCTGTTTTTT. The full variable domain, completed using reference TRBV19 and TRBJ2-2, is DGGITQSPKYLFRKEGQNVTLSCEQNLNHDAMYWYRQDPGQGLRLIYYSQIVNDFQKGDIAEGYSVSREKKESFPLTVTSAQKNPTAFYLCASSLRGGELFFGEGSRLTVL.

The chain joins TRBV11-2 to TRBJ2-7; D remains unclear. CDR1 and CDR2 from the germline V gene are SGHAT and FQNNGV. V dropped 6 bases and J dropped 0 bases, with 6 bases sitting between them. CDR3 size: 12 residues. CDR3 sequence: CASRSGSYEQYF. In DNA, the CDR3 is TGTGCCAGCAGGTCGGGCTCCTACGAGCAGTACTTC.

This clone is judged large. The same CDR3 arises from other DNA sequences in this sample as well. The chain links TRBV25-1 to TRBJ1-1; the D is unclear. This CDR3 has 12 residues. CDR1 MGHDK and CDR2 SYGVNS come from the germline V gene. V was cut by 4 bases and J by 1 base, with 4 bases left in between. The chain's CDR3 is CASSVGNTEAFF. CDR3 DNA sequence: TGTGCCAGCAGTGTGGGGAACACTGAAGCTTTCTTT.

The rearrangement links TRBV19 to TRBJ2-2, with a possible D match to TRBD1 (5 bases). V was pared by 5 bases and J by 6 bases, with 13 bases between. The CDR3 runs 14 residues. The germline CDR1 and CDR2 sequences are LNHDA and SQIVND (reference sequence). This chain's CDR3 is CASSPNRQSGELFF. Here the CDR3 DNA reads TGTGCCAGTAGTCCCAACCGACAGTCCGGGGAGCTGTTTTTT.

The genes are TRBV6-4 and TRBJ2-3; D gene unclear. Germline loops: CDR1 MRHNA, CDR2 SNTAGT. Trimming pared 3 bases from V and 2 bases from J, leaving 6 bases between. The CDR3 runs 13 residues. The chain's CDR3 is CASSDGDTDTQYF. The CDR3 DNA reads as TGTGCCAGCAGTGATGGCGACACAGATACGCAGTATTTT.

The chain uses TRBV9 and TRBJ2-1; 11 nucleotides line up with TRBD2. With 4 bases clipped from V and 0 bases from J, the junction kept 3 bases outside the gene matches. This CDR3 is built from 16 residues. Looked up from germline, CDR1 is SGDLS and CDR2 is YYNGEE. The CDR3 DNA follows: TGTGCCAGCAGCTTAACTAGCGGGAGCTCCTACAATGAGCAGTTCTTC. Translated, it gives CASSLTSGSSYNEQFF.

The rearrangement links TRBV11-3 to TRBJ2-1; no clear D. Looked up from germline, CDR1 is SGHNT and CDR2 is YENEEA. This CDR3 is 12 amino acids long. Trimming removed 1 base from V and 7 bases from J, with 5 bases in between. CDR3: CASSLGPNEQFF. CDR3 bases: TGTGCCAGCAGCTTAGGTCCAAATGAGCAGTTCTTC.

This clone was seen only a few times. The chain employs TRBV7-9 and TRBJ2-1; D perhaps matches TRBD1 (5 bases). This CDR3 is built from 18 residues. The V end lost 5 bases, the J end lost 5 bases, and 25 bases lay between the germline ends. Germline CDR1 reads SEHNR; CDR2 reads FQNEAQ (reference sequence). CDR3 nucleotides: TGTGCCAGCAGCCCAATTTTTTCGACCAGGGAAACCCACAATGAGCAGTTCTTC. It encodes CASSPIFSTRETHNEQFF.

J is TRBJ2-1 and V is TRBV25-1; the match to TRBD1 covers 7 bases. This CDR3 region has 18 residues. Germline V gives CDR1 MGHDK, CDR2 SYGVNS. The J segment lost 2 bases and the V segment lost 8 bases, leaving 18 bases of the junction unmatched. CDR3 amino acids: CASRRTATGTATYNEQFF. In nucleotides, the CDR3 is TGTGCCAGCCGACGAACCGCGACAGGGACGGCAACCTACAATGAGCAGTTCTTC. The full variable domain, in which reference TRBV25-1 and TRBJ2-1 provide the parts outside the CDR3, is EADIYQTPRYLVIGTGKKITLECSQTMGHDKMYWYQQDPGMELHLIHYSYGVNSTEKGDLSSESTVSRIRTEHFPLTLESARPSHTSQYLCASRRTATGTATYNEQFFGPGTRLTVL.

The gene calls are TRBV9 and TRBJ1-1; D gene ambiguous. This CDR3 contains 15 residues. V shed 0 bases and J shed 1 base, with 10 bases lying between them. Germline CDR1 is SGDLS and CDR2 is YYNGEE. The CDR3 here is CASSVDPARNTEAFF. CDR3 bases: TGTGCCAGCAGCGTAGATCCGGCAAGGAACACTGAAGCTTTCTTT.

The chain couples TRBV19 to TRBJ1-1; D uncertain. V was shortened by 7 bases and J by 6 bases, with 15 bases between the two germline ends. From germline, CDR1 is LNHDA and CDR2 SQIVND (reference sequence). This CDR3 region has 13 residues. The CDR3 DNA reads TGTGCCAGTAAAGGGCCCTTGATGCCTGAAGCTTTCTTT. Its protein is CASKGPLMPEAFF.

The J gene is TRBJ1-2, the V gene TRBV5-5, with D unresolved. CDR1 and CDR2 (germline): SGHKS, YYEKEE (reference sequence). The CDR3 sequence is 15 residues long. V was cut by 0 bases and J by 3 bases, with 12 bases left in between. CDR3 sequence (DNA): TGTGCCAGCAGCTTGGAACAGTACTATTACTATGGCTACACCTTC. It specifies CASSLEQYYYYGYTF.

This chain uses TRBV27 with TRBJ1-6, with a tentative D call TRBD1 (6 bases). In germline, CDR1 is MNHEY, CDR2 SMNVEV (reference sequence). There are 17 residues in the CDR3. The V end lost 0 bases, the J end lost 10 bases, and 19 bases lay between the germline ends. In DNA, the CDR3 is TGTGCCAGCAGTTTATCGGTGACAGGCGCGCGAGACTCACCCCTCCACTTT. Translated, it gives CASSLSVTGARDSPLHF.

The chain carries TRBV23-1 and TRBJ2-7; D call uncertain. TRBV23-1 is sorted into the ORF group, with uncertain function. Trimming shortened V by 0 bases and J by 4 bases, and 16 bases separated the two germline ends. CDR3 length: 16 residues. Here the CDR3 DNA reads TGCGCCAGCAGTCAATCGGGCGCACTCGGGTGGTACGAGCAGTACTTC. Residues: CASSQSGALGWYEQYF.

This chain joins TRBV27 and TRBJ2-1; 8 bases fit TRBD2. The CDR3 totals 16 residues. Germline V gene lookup returns CDR1 MNHEY and CDR2 SMNVEV (reference sequence). V gave up 1 base and J gave up 3 bases; unmatched junction bases: 5. DNA of the CDR3: TGTGCCAGCAGTTTATGGACGGGAGGGATCTACAATGAGCAGTTCTTC. Translation gives CASSLWTGGIYNEQFF.

The rearrangement links TRBV28 to TRBJ1-3; TRBD1 matches 8 bases. Trimming at V came to 5 bases and at J to 4 bases, leaving 10 bases not matched to a gene. The CDR3 has 16 amino acids. From germline, CDR1 is MDHEN and CDR2 SYDVKM. CDR3 nucleotides: TGTGCCAGCAGTGCTCCGAGACAGGGGCTGGGAAACACCATATATTTT. Its translation is CASSAPRQGLGNTIYF.

The chain uses TRBV7-2 and TRBJ1-2; the D is unclear. Germline V CDR1 and CDR2: SGHTA, FQGNSA. This CDR3 contains 13 residues. V gave up 4 bases and J gave up 5 bases, with 11 bases separating them. This CDR3 is CASSSQGRYGYTF. The CDR3, as DNA: TGTGCCAGCAGCTCCCAAGGGCGGTATGGCTACACCTTC.

The chain uses TRBV6-1 and TRBJ2-5; possible D gene TRBD2, 5 bases. The CDR3 extends over 13 amino acids. Per germline, CDR1 MNHNS and CDR2 SASEGT. Trimming cost V 3 bases and J 5 bases, with 10 bases left between them. The CDR3 spells CASSEEVWETQYF. The CDR3 DNA sequence: TGTGCCAGCAGTGAGGAGGTATGGGAGACCCAGTACTTC.

This rearrangement joins TRBV5-1 to TRBJ2-2; a possible D gene is TRBD1 (6 bases). Germline V CDR1 and CDR2: SGHRS, YFSETQ. The CDR3 runs 13 residues. Between the trimmed V and J ends, which lost 3 bases and 5 bases, there was a span of 8 bases. CDR3 loop: CASSSGQTGELFF. CDR3 nucleotide sequence: TGCGCCAGCAGCTCTGGACAGACCGGGGAGCTGTTTTTT.

The J gene is TRBJ2-7, the V gene TRBV5-4, with 15 bases identical to TRBD2. This CDR3 is built from 15 residues. After removal of 3 bases from V and 2 bases from J, the junction contained 0 bases not matched to a gene. Germline V CDR1 and CDR2: SGHNT, YYREEE (reference sequence). This chain's CDR3 is CASSWTSGRAYEQYF. The CDR3 nucleotides are TGTGCCAGCAGCTGGACTAGCGGGAGGGCCTACGAGCAGTACTTC. Combining the CDR3 with reference TRBV5-4 and TRBJ2-7 gives the whole variable domain ETGVTQSPTHLIKTRGQQVTLRCSSQSGHNTVSWYQQALGQGPQFIFQYYREEENGRGNFPPRFSGLQFPNYSSELNVNALELDDSALYLCASSWTSGRAYEQYFGPGTRLTVT.

The chain couples TRBV30 to TRBJ2-2, with TRBD2 identical over 13 bases. The junction had 7 bases not matched to a gene; V was cut back by 5 bases and J by 4 bases. Germline V CDR1 and CDR2: GTSNPN, SVGIG (reference sequence). This CDR3 region has 16 residues. CDR3 bases: TGTGCCTGGTCCCGGACTAGCGGGAGTCCCACCGGGGAGCTGTTTTTT. It translates to CAWSRTSGSPTGELFF.